A single sample gave rise to the 19 T cell receptor beta chains below, sequenced in a study of blood T cell repertoires in COVID-19. Libraries were prepared by immunoSEQ multiplex PCR; TCRdb keeps only in-frame clonotypes and omits some of them. This sample carries tens of thousands of clones, 80% to 90% of them seen once, and the ten largest clones take under 6%. Specimen: peripheral blood. The receptors come from a human donor in a cohort sampled during active COVID-19.

The chain joins TRBV5-4 to TRBJ1-2, with D perhaps TRBD1 (5 bases). The V end was cut by 4 bases, the J end by 3 bases, with 19 bases between. Germline V gene data show CDR1 as SGHNT and CDR2 as YYREEE (reference sequence). This CDR3 contains 16 residues. Written as DNA, the CDR3 is TGTGCCAGCAGCGCTTACCGACAGTCCCTTCACTATGGCTACACCTTC. Translating gives CASSAYRQSLHYGYTF.

This clone was observed once. The rearrangement uses TRBV2 and TRBJ2-1; D unclear. The ends were cut back, 0 bases at V and 2 bases at J, with 8 bases in the middle. Per germline, CDR1 SNHLY and CDR2 FYNNEI. There are 15 residues in the CDR3. The CDR3 region is CASSEAGQTYNEQFF. The CDR3 DNA reads as TGTGCCAGCAGTGAAGCTGGGCAAACCTACAATGAGCAGTTCTTC.

The CDR3 sequence: CASSPQVGEGTDTQYF. The DNA for the CDR3 is TGCGCCAGCAGCCCCCAGGTCGGGGAGGGGACAGATACGCAGTATTTT. The genes are TRBV5-1 and TRBJ2-3; 7 positions match TRBD2. This CDR3 is 16 amino acids long. V lost 4 bases to trimming and J lost 3 bases; unmatched junction nucleotides: 11. Germline V gene lookup returns CDR1 SGHRS and CDR2 YFSETQ. The whole variable domain, remainder taken from reference TRBV5-1 and TRBJ2-3, is KAGVTQTPRYLIKTRGQQVTLSCSPISGHRSVSWYQQTPGQGLQFLFEYFSETQRNKGNFPGRFSGRQFSNSRSEMNVSTLELGDSALYLCASSPQVGEGTDTQYFGPGTRLTVL.

V gene TRBV3-1 (or the pseudogene TRBV3-2) combines with J gene TRBJ2-7, with D perhaps matching TRBD2 (6 bases). Trimming shortened V by 7 bases and J by 1 base, and 14 bases separated the two germline ends. This CDR3 is 14 amino acids long. Germline CDR1 LGHDT, CDR2 YNNKEL (reference sequence). CDR3: CASTAGTWSYEQYF. In nucleotides, the CDR3 is TGTGCCAGCACCGCCGGGACTTGGTCCTACGAGCAGTACTTC.

The rearrangement uses TRBV30 and TRBJ1-1; D remains unclear. Trimming left V 4 bases short and J 4 bases short, with 13 bases between. CDR1 and CDR2 (germline): GTSNPN, SVGIG (reference sequence). The CDR3 totals 13 residues. The CDR3 DNA reads as TGTGCCTGGACCGTAGAGCGGGGCACTGAAGCTTTCTTT. This gives the protein CAWTVERGTEAFF.

This clone has a single count. The chain joins TRBV13 to TRBJ1-1; tentative D call: TRBD1 (6 bases). Germline V CDR1 and CDR2: PRHDT, FYEKMQ (reference sequence). Deletions cut 5 bases from V and 8 bases from J, with 15 bases between. The CDR3 consists of 13 residues. This CDR3 reads CASSPPQGYEAFF. The CDR3 coding sequence is TGTGCCAGCAGCCCCCCCCAGGGGTACGAAGCTTTCTTT. The full variable domain, completed using reference TRBV13 and TRBJ1-1, is AAGVIQSPRHLIKEKRETATLKCYPIPRHDTVYWYQQGPGQDPQFLISFYEKMQSDKGSIPDRFSAQQFSDYHSELNMSSLELGDSALYFCASSPPQGYEAFFGQGTRLTVV.

This clone was picked up a small number of times. The rearrangement links TRBV29-1 to TRBJ2-1; a possible D gene is TRBD2 (6 bases). Germline values: CDR1 SQVTM, CDR2 ANQGSEA. Between the trimmed V and J ends, which lost 6 bases and 8 bases, there was a span of 11 bases. This CDR3 contains 11 residues. CDR3 DNA: TGCAGCGTGGGACTGGCATATGAGCAGTTCTTC. It specifies CSVGLAYEQFF.

This clone showed up just once. The chain is built from TRBV6-1 and TRBJ1-5; TRBD1 is a possible D gene (5 bases). The CDR3 has 19 residues. From germline, CDR1 is MNHNS and CDR2 SASEGT. V shed 2 bases and J shed 0 bases, with 20 bases lying between them. This chain's CDR3 is CASSERRGRGFLSNQPQHF. For the CDR3, the DNA is TGTGCCAGCAGTGAAAGGCGGGGACGTGGTTTCCTTAGCAATCAGCCCCAGCATTTT.

This clone has just one count. The chain combines TRBV9 with TRBJ1-2; TRBD1 matches 7 bases. The ends lost 2 bases at V and 4 bases at J; junction bases unmatched: 5. In germline, CDR1 is SGDLS, CDR2 YYNGEE. The length of the CDR3 is 14 residues. CDR3 coding DNA: TGTGCCAGCAGCGTGGAGGGGGCGAGCTATGGCTACACCTTC. Translated: CASSVEGASYGYTF.

The chain links TRBV5-1 to TRBJ2-6, with D tentatively TRBD1 (5 bases). The CDR3 consists of 16 residues. Germline values: CDR1 SGHRS, CDR2 YFSETQ. The V end was cut by 0 bases, the J end by 4 bases, with 11 bases between. CDR3 sequence: CASSLAVGAGANVLTF. The CDR3 DNA follows: TGCGCCAGCAGCTTGGCCGTAGGGGCGGGGGCCAACGTCCTGACTTTC.

V and J are TRBV5-6 and TRBJ2-7, with 8 bases matching TRBD2. Trimming took 0 bases from V and 2 from J; bases not matched to a gene: 4. The germline CDR1 and CDR2 sequences are SGHDT and YYEEEE. This CDR3 is built from 15 residues. CDR3 amino acids: CASSLGAGAAYEQYF. For the CDR3, the DNA is TGTGCCAGCAGCTTGGGAGCGGGGGCTGCCTACGAGCAGTACTTC. The full variable domain, completed using reference TRBV5-6 and TRBJ2-7, is DAGVTQSPTHLIKTRGQQVTLRCSPKSGHDTVSWYQQALGQGPQFIFQYYEEEERQRGNFPDRFSGHQFPNYSSELNVNALLLGDSALYLCASSLGAGAAYEQYFGPGTRLTVT.

The chain has TRBV5-8 and TRBJ1-5, with D uncertain. V was shortened by 4 bases and J by 4 bases, with 12 bases between the two germline ends. This CDR3 spans 14 amino acids. CDR1 and CDR2 from the germline V gene are SGHTS and YDEGEE. This CDR3 reads CASSMDPGNQPQHF. In DNA, the CDR3 is TGTGCCAGCAGCATGGACCCGGGAAATCAGCCCCAGCATTTT.

The gene calls are TRBV5-1 and TRBJ2-1; 7 nucleotides match TRBD1. The CDR3 is 15 residues long. The V segment lost 5 bases and the J segment 4 bases; nucleotides outside the gene matches: 9. The germline CDR1 and CDR2 sequences are SGHRS and YFSETQ. The CDR3 region is CASRLLGTVYNEQFF. CDR3 in DNA: TGCGCCAGCAGGCTTCTTGGGACAGTGTACAATGAGCAGTTCTTC.

The V call is TRBV6-2 or TRBV6-3, the J call TRBJ2-3; 7 nucleotides agree with TRBD2. The CDR3 has 19 amino acids. CDR1 is MNHEY and CDR2 is SVGEGT in the germline V gene. The V gene end was trimmed by 2 bases and the J gene end by 0 bases; junction bases not matched to a gene: 14. The CDR3 nucleotides are TGTGCCAGCAGTTACATAAGCGGGGTCGCTTCCCGCAGCACAGATACGCAGTATTTT. The encoded protein is CASSYISGVASRSTDTQYF.

The rearrangement joins TRBV7-9 to TRBJ2-1; D not certain. The CDR3 contains 15 residues. V was cut by 1 base and J by 7 bases, with 14 bases left in between. From germline, CDR1 is SEHNR and CDR2 FQNEAQ (reference sequence). The CDR3 nucleotides read TGTGCCAGCAGCTTAGGTGGTGGCGGAACGAATGAGCAGTTCTTC. Protein sequence: CASSLGGGGTNEQFF.

In this sample, this clone turned up a few times. The chain combines TRBV4-2 with TRBJ2-7; D is undetermined. In germline, CDR1 is LGHNA, CDR2 YNFKEQ. This CDR3 is 15 amino acids long. Trimming removed 0 bases from V and 3 bases from J, with 12 bases in between. The chain's CDR3 is CASSQDGSLVYEQYF. CDR3 DNA: TGTGCCAGCAGCCAAGATGGCAGTTTGGTCTACGAGCAGTACTTC.

The chain carries TRBV18 and TRBJ1-1; D is possibly TRBD1 (6 bases). CDR1 is KGHSH and CDR2 is LQKENI in the germline V gene. The V end lost 3 bases, the J end lost 1 base, and 9 bases lay between the germline ends. This CDR3 region has 14 residues. The CDR3 is CASSPDSRNTEAFF. The CDR3 DNA reads as TGTGCCAGCTCACCGGACAGTCGGAACACTGAAGCTTTCTTT.

This chain connects TRBV24-1 to TRBJ2-1; 14 nucleotides align to TRBD2. With 3 bases clipped from V and 0 bases from J, the junction kept 6 bases outside the gene matches. CDR1 KGHDR and CDR2 SFDVKD come from the germline V gene. This CDR3 has 19 amino acids. The CDR3 loop reads CATSDAGTSGSSSYNEQFF. DNA for the CDR3: TGTGCCACCAGTGATGCCGGGACTAGCGGGAGTAGCTCCTACAATGAGCAGTTCTTC.

The chain links TRBV19 to TRBJ2-3; tentative D call: TRBD2 (5 bases). Germline V gene sequence: CDR1 LNHDA, CDR2 SQIVND (reference sequence). Trimming cost V 2 bases and J 0 bases, with 12 bases left between them. CDR3 length: 16 residues. In DNA, the CDR3 is TGTGCCAGTAGTATATTGCGGGCCTCTAGCACAGATACGCAGTATTTT. Translating it yields CASSILRASSTDTQYF. The full variable domain, in which reference TRBV19 and TRBJ2-3 provide the parts outside the CDR3, is DGGITQSPKYLFRKEGQNVTLSCEQNLNHDAMYWYRQDPGQGLRLIYYSQIVNDFQKGDIAEGYSVSREKKESFPLTVTSAQKNPTAFYLCASSILRASSTDTQYFGPGTRLTVL.